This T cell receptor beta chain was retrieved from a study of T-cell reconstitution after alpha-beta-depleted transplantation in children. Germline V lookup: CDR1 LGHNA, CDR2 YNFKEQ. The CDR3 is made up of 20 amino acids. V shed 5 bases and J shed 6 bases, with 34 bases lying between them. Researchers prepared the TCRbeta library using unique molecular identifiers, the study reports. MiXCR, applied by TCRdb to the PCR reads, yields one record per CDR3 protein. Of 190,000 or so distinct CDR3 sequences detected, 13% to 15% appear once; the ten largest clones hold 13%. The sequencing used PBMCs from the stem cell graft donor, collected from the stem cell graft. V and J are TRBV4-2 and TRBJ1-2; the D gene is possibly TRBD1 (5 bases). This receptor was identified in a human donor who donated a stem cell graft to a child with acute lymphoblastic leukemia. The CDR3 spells CASSKTTPQSRRAGGDGYTF. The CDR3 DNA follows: TGTGCCAGCAGCAAGACCACACCCCAAAGTCGGCGTGCGGGAGGGGATGGCTACACCTTC.